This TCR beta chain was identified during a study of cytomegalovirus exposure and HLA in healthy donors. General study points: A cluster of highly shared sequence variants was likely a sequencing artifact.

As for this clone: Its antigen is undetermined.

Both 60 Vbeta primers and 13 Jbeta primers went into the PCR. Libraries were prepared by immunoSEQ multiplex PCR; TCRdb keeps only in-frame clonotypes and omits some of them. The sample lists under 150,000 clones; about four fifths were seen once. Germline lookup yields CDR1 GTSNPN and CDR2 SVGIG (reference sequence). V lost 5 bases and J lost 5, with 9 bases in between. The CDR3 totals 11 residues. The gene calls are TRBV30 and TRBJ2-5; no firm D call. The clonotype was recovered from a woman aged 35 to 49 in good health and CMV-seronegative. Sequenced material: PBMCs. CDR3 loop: CAWALRETQYF. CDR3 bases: TGTGCCTGGGCCCTTCGGGAGACCCAGTACTTC.